This T cell receptor beta chain emerged from a study of siplizumab effects on memory and regulatory T cells. Whole-study results and caveats: Mappable CD4+ clones that were alloreactive averaged approximately 69% Treg-derived with siplizumab versus around 25% in controls. Unstimulated subsets captured only a minor fraction of alloreactive clones. Roughly 75-95% of proliferating CD4+ or CD8+ clones lacked an assignable naive or memory phenotype.

This table comes from immunoSEQ multiplex PCR, and its TCRdb copy is limited to in-frame clones, with some not included. The repertoire includes 90,000 to 110,000 clones, under 95% of them detected once, and approximately 0.32% sits in the top ten. Comment on this clone: Its antigen is not identified.

The specimen sequenced was CD4+ T cells sorted from blood. The sequence came from a human donor in good health.

The CDR3 spells CATSRDAGLEETQYF. The CDR3 bases are TGTGCCACCAGCAGAGATGCGGGACTAGAGGAGACCCAGTACTTC. The gene calls are TRBV15 and TRBJ2-5; the match to TRBD2 covers 8 bases. V shed 0 bases, J shed 5 bases, and the junction held 5 bases outside the gene matches. Germline V gives CDR1 LNHNV, CDR2 YYDKDF (reference sequence). CDR3 length equals 15 residues. Full variable domain (remainder filled in from reference TRBV15 and TRBJ2-5): DAMVIQNPRYQVTQFGKPVTLSCSQTLNHNVMYWYQQKSSQAPKLLFHYYDKDFNNEADTPDNFQSRRPNTSFCFLDIRSPGLGDTAMYLCATSRDAGLEETQYFGPGTRLLVL.